The entry that follows covers one TCR beta chain sequence. No antigen is known for it. There are no base qualities to consult, and no much larger clone falls within one base. TCRbeta CDR3 regions were profiled with the immunoSEQ Assay using bias-controlled multiplex PCR amplification of genomic DNA. On the authors' methods: To quantify the absolute abundance of each unique TCRbeta CDR3 region, the sequences were collapsed and filtered. Differential abundance was tested with a binomial (Fisher-equivalent) model and with a beta-binomial model adding time-dependent variance fitted from healthy donors. Clones with fewer than 5 combined templates were excluded, and clones with Benjamini-Hochberg FDR below 0.01 were called differentially abundant. Using the form v = (b*log(k)+a)^2, the beta-binomial variance was modeled as a function of the total template count across the two samples. TCRdb obtained this table from immuneACCESS and retained in-frame rearrangements with V and J assigned. These tables miss some clones; where compared with another copy, unresolved V genes account for less than half of the shortfall, and the remainder is unexplained. V and J calls and clone size are copied from that table; D and trimming were computed from the DNA. The sample profile shows fewer than 85,000 clones; 84% of them were found once. The top ten clonotypes cover around a sixth of the sample.

The data stem from a study of identifying expanded T cells in peripheral blood (dated by TCRdb to 2018 to 2020). With regard to the full study: Separate aliquots of the same genomic DNA pool were sequenced to produce technical replicates, and four replicates were compared in pairs. General conclusions and limits of the study: The authors expected that over much longer intervals, such as months to years, biological variance in healthy repertoires might increase even further. Across all healthy-donor time intervals, the beta-binomial model significantly lowered both the number of clones called differentially abundant and the false-positive rate. For all healthy donors, the variance in clone template counts between roughly 2-week samples rose significantly as total template count increased. Approximately 1.2 differentially abundant clones were flagged by the binomial model between technical replicates, whereas about 16 and 20 were flagged over approximately two weeks and four weeks, respectively.

No immune events such as infections were documented for the healthy donors during the collection period. Time-dependent variance in a beta-binomial model of T-cell clone differential abundance was calibrated using healthy-donor blood repertoires as a training cohort. The training cohort included approximately 10 healthy donors, of whom 3 were female and 7 were male. An age range of about 29 to 70 years, with an average of roughly 45 years, was recorded for the donors. Whole blood, obtained from a commercial supplier, was collected from each healthy donor at three time points spaced roughly 14 days apart. For immunosequencing, genomic DNA was extracted from unsorted whole blood. The TCR comes from a person between 18 and 75 years old in good health. Sequencing used blood.

The CDR3 sequence is CAISESELFSIQYF. The DNA is TGTGCCATCAGTGAGTCAGAGCTGTTCAGCATTCAGTACTTC. The chain joins TRBV10-3 to TRBJ2-4; the D gene cannot be named for sure. The germline V gene supplies CDR1 ENHRY and CDR2 SYGVKD. The germline ends are 12 bases apart after V is trimmed by 0 bases and J by 9 bases. Including the terminal cysteine and phenylalanine, the CDR3 comprises 14 residues. The retained sequence is limited to the CDR3, 42 bases, with the frame set at the first base.